This T cell receptor beta chain comes out of a study of shared clonotypes between healthy human individuals. Looked up from germline, CDR1 is SEHNR and CDR2 is FQNEAQ (reference sequence). J gave up 1 base and V 5 bases, and 9 bases lay outside the gene matches. The CDR3 runs 17 residues. The assay was immunoSEQ multiplex PCR, and TCRdb's table has in-frame clones only and misses some. The table shows about 610,000 clones, with around 97% occurring only once. Material: naive CD4+ T cells sorted from blood. The subset: CD45RA+ positively selected. This TCR derives from a woman under 40 in good health. The chain carries TRBV7-9 and TRBJ2-7; 12 positions match TRBD2. The DNA for the CDR3 is TGTGCCAGCAGCACCACCTGGACTAGCGGGATTTCCTACGAGCAGTACTTC. This encodes CASSTTWTSGISYEQYF.